This T cell receptor (beta chain) was documented in a study of CD8+CD57+ T cells in acquired aplastic anemia. The wider study: The sorted CD4+ and CD8+ cells yielded an average around 3 ug of DNA. Overall study findings and caveats: The same twenty-nine CD8+ CDR3 sequences occurred in patients and in controls.

Genomic DNA served as template for TCR beta VDJ and CDR3 profiling. TCRdb reprocessed the reads via MiXCR and lists one record per CDR3 protein. The table records about 190,000 distinct CDR3 sequences, 50% to 75% of them present only once. Concerning this clonotype: Its antigen is as yet unknown. This CDR3 fails to terminate in the conserved phenylalanine or tryptophan, so it likely reflects a read error.

The CDR3 is 17 residues long. CDR1 is SEHNR and CDR2 is FQNEAQ in the germline V gene (reference sequence). With 5 bases removed from V and 12 bases from J, the gap between germline ends came to 26 bases. J is TRBJ1-6 and V is TRBV7-9, with a tentative D call TRBD1 (5 bases). This receptor was identified in a human donor with severe aplastic anemia or a healthy control (not recorded which). Sequencing input: sorted CD4+, CD8+, or CD8+CD57+ T cells (not recorded which) from PBMCs. CDR3 residues: CASSPIGWGGRDLPLHL. The CDR3 bases are TGTGCCAGCAGCCCGATCGGGTGGGGCGGGCGGGATTTACCCCTCCACCTT.